This paragraph reports one T cell receptor beta chain. The antigen remains undetermined. Possible read error: a much larger clone is one base away. The entry originates in a study of T cells in Graves' hyperthyroidism and ophthalmopathy. Findings and limits, study-wide: In blood, most of the thyroid clonotypes expanded above 0.001 were also present. Patients with ophthalmopathy were separated from those with stable hyperthyroidism by a 13 V-J model.

Lactation, pregnancy, other autoimmune disease or uncontrolled infection led to exclusion of patients. Clinicians diagnosed patients from clinical symptoms, serum thyroxine and TRAb, thyroid ultrasound and orbital computed tomography. Regions amplified from RNA transcripts were the TCR beta CDR3 regions. The HTBI primer set drove a first-round RT-PCR of the TCR CDR3. One entry per CDR3 protein, called by TCRdb with MiXCR from the multiplex PCR reads. Here the sample spans 75,000 to 100,000 distinct CDR3 sequences, approximately 56% being singletons. This CDR3 comprises 14 residues. CDR1 and CDR2 from the germline V gene are SGDLS and YYNGEE. The V end lost 5 bases, the J end lost 8 bases, and 16 bases lay between the germline ends.

The TCR originated in a woman between 40 and 55 years old with Graves' hyperthyroidism. The chain is built from TRBV9 and TRBJ1-4; TRBD1 might be the D (6 bases). Input material: blood. The CDR3 reads CASRGEGGNEKLFF. In DNA, the CDR3 is TGTGCCAGCAGAGGTGAAGGGGGGAACGAAAAACTGTTTTTT.